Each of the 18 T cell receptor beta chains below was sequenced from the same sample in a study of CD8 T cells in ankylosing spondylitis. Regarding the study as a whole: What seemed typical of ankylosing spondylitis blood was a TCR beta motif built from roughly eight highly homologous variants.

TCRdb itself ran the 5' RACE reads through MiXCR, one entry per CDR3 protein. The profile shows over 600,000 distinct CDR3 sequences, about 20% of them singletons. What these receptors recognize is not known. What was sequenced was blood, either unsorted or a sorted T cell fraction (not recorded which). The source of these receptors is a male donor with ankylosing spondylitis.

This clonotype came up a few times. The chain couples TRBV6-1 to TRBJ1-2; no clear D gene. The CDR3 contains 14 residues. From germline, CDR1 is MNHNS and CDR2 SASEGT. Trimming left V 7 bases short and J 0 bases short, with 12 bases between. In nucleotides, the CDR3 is TGTGCCAGCACTCGGACGCATCCTAACTATGGCTACACCTTC. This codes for CASTRTHPNYGYTF.

CDR3 residues: CATSPRLGLAGGRNEQFF. DNA for the CDR3: TGTGCCACCAGCCCCCGTCTGGGACTAGCGGGAGGCCGGAATGAGCAGTTCTTC. This chain links TRBV15 with TRBJ2-1, with 15 bases lining up with TRBD2. The CDR3 contains 18 residues. Trimming at V came to 5 bases and at J to 7 bases, leaving 12 bases not matched to a gene. The germline V gene encodes CDR1 LNHNV and CDR2 YYDKDF (reference sequence).

CDR3 sequence: CASSPEGDPTGELFF. In nucleotides, the CDR3 is TGTGCCAGCAGTCCCGAGGGGGATCCTACCGGGGAGCTGTTTTTT. This chain uses TRBV12-3 or TRBV12-4 with TRBJ2-2, with a tentative D call TRBD1 (6 bases). The CDR3 consists of 15 residues. Trimming shortened V by 5 bases and J by 5 bases, and 15 bases separated the two germline ends.

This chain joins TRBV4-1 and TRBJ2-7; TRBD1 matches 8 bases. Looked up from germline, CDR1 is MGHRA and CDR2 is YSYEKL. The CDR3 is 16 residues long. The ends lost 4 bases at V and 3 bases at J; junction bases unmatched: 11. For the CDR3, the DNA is TGCGCCAGCAGCCTAGAAAGGACAGGGCAAGGCTACGAGCAGTACTTC. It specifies CASSLERTGQGYEQYF.

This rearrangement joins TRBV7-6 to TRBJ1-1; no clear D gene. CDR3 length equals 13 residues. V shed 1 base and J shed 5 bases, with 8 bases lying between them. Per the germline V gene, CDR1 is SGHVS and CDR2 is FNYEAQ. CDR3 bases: TGTGCCAGCAGCTTAGAGTCGGAGACTGAAGCTTTCTTT. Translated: CASSLESETEAFF.

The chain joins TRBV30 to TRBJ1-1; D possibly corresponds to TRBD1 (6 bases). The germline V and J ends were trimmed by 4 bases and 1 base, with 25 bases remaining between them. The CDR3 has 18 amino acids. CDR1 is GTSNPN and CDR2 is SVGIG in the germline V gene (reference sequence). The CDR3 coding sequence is TGTGCCTGGACGACCGCGTGGGGGCTTGATTATTCGAACACTGAAGCTTTCTTT. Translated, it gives CAWTTAWGLDYSNTEAFF.

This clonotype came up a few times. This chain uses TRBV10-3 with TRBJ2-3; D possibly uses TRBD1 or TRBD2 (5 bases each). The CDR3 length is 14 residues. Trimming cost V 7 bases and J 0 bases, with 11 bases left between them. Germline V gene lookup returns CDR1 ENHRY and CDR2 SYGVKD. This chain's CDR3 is CAINQGASTDTQYF. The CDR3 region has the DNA TGTGCCATCAACCAGGGAGCTAGCACAGATACGCAGTATTTT.

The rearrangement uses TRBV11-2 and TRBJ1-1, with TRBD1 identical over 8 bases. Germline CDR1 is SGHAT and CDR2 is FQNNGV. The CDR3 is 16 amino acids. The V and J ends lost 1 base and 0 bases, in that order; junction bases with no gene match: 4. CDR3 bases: TGTGCCAGCAGCTTAGTCTGGGGACAGGTGAACACTGAAGCTTTCTTT. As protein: CASSLVWGQVNTEAFF. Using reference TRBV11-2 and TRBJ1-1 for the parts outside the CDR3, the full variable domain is EAGVAQSPRYKIIEKRQSVAFWCNPISGHATLYWYQQILGQGPKLLIQFQNNGVVDDSQLPKDRFSAERLKGVDSTLKIQPAKLEDSAVYLCASSLVWGQVNTEAFFGQGTRLTVV.

The DNA of the CDR3 is TGTGCCAGCAGGGGCGGTATGGATACGCAGTATTTT. This encodes CASRGGMDTQYF. This chain connects TRBV2 to TRBJ2-3, with D unclear. The CDR3 totals 12 residues. Between the trimmed V and J ends, which lost 6 bases and 6 bases, there was a span of 10 bases. The V gene's germline CDR1 is SNHLY and CDR2 FYNNEI. Variable domain in full (rest from reference TRBV2 and TRBJ2-3): EPEVTQTPSHQVTQMGQEVILRCVPISNHLYFYWYRQILGQKVEFLVSFYNNEISEKSEIFDDQFSVERPDGSNFTLKIRSTKLEDSAMYFCASRGGMDTQYFGPGTRLTVL.

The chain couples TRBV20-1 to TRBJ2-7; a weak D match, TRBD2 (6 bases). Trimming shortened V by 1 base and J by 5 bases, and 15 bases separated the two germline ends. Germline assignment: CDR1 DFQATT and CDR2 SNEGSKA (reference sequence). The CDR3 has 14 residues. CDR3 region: CSARVELAGHEQYF. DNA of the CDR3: TGCAGTGCTAGAGTGGAACTAGCAGGCCACGAGCAGTACTTC.

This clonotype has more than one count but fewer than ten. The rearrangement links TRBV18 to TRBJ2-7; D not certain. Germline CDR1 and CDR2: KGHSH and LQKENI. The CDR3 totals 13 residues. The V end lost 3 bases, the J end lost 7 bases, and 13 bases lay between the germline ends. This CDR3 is CASSPSSPGEQYF. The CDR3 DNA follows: TGTGCCAGCTCACCCTCCAGCCCAGGAGAGCAGTACTTC.

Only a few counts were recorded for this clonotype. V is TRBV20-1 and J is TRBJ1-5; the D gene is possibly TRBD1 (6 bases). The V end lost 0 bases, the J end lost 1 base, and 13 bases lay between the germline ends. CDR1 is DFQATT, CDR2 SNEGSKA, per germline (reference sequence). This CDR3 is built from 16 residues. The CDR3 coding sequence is TGCAGTGCTAGAGATGGGGGGGGCTTAAGCAATCAGCCCCAGCATTTT. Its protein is CSARDGGGLSNQPQHF.

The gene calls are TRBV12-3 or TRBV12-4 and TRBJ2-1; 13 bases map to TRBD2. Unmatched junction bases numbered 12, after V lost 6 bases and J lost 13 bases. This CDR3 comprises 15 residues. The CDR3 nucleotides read TGTGCCAGCAGCATAAGGACTAGCGGGAGTGCGGCACAGTTCTTC. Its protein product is CASSIRTSGSAAQFF.

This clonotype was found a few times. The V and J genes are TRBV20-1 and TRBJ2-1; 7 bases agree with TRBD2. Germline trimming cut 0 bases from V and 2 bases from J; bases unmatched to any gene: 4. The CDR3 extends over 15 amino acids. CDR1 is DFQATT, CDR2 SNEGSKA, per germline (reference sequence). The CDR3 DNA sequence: TGCAGTGCTAGAGATCTGCTAGCGGCCTACAATGAGCAGTTCTTC. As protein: CSARDLLAAYNEQFF.

The CDR3 nucleotides read TGTGCCAGCAGGAAATCCGGGACACCAGAAGCTTTCTTT. This encodes CASRKSGTPEAFF. This chain joins TRBV3-1 and TRBJ1-1; possible D gene TRBD1, 6 bases. The CDR3 is made up of 13 amino acids. V lost 6 bases and J lost 8, with 16 bases in between. CDR1 is LGHDT, CDR2 YNNKEL, per germline (reference sequence).

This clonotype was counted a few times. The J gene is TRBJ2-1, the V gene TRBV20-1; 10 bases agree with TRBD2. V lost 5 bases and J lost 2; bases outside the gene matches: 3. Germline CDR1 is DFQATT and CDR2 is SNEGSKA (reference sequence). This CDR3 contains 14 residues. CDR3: CSAQLAGAYNEQFF. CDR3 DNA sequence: TGCAGTGCTCAGCTAGCGGGAGCCTACAATGAGCAGTTCTTC.

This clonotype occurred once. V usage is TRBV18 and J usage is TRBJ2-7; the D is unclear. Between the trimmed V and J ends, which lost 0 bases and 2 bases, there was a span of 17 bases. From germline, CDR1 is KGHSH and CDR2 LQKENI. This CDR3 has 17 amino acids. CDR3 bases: TGTGCCAGCTCACCACCGGATAGTCAGGTTGGTCCCTACGAGCAGTACTTC. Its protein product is CASSPPDSQVGPYEQYF. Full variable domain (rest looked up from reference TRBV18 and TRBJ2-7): NAGVMQNPRHLVRRRGQEARLRCSPMKGHSHVYWYRQLPEEGLKFMVYLQKENIIDESGMPKERFSAEFPKEGPSILRIQQVVRGDSAAYFCASSPPDSQVGPYEQYFGPGTRLTVT.

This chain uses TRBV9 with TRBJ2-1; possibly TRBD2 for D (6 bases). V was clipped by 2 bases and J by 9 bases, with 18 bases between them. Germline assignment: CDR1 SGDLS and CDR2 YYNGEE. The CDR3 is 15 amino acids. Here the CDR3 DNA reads TGTGCCAGCAGCGTTGAGGGTGCGGGGATGGGTGAGCAGTTCTTC. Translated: CASSVEGAGMGEQFF.